This TCR beta chain derives from a study of blood T cell repertoires in COVID-19. Trimming removed 1 base from V and 2 bases from J, with 20 bases in between. CDR3 length equals 18 residues. The germline V gene encodes CDR1 MDHEN and CDR2 SYDVKM. TCRdb's table, derived via immunoSEQ multiplex PCR, lists solely in-frame clones and lacks some. The sample contains 250,000 to 350,000 clones, roughly 90% of which appear only once. The chain recombines TRBV28 with TRBJ1-2; D is unresolved. Source material: PBMCs or T cells enriched from blood (not recorded which). The clonotype originates from a woman aged 18-29 years with acute COVID-19. CDR3 protein: CASSLYEVLISGNYGYTF. The CDR3 DNA follows: TGTGCCAGCAGTTTATACGAGGTCCTGATCAGCGGAAACTATGGCTACACCTTC.